The 13 T cell receptor beta chains below all came from one sample that was sequenced in a study of T cells in localized non-small cell lung cancer. Clones were sequenced by immunoSEQ multiplex PCR, and TCRdb holds only the in-frame ones, with some missing. The sample consists of roughly 30,000 clones, approximately 91% of them appearing once. This specimen was peripheral blood mononuclear cells, taken before any cancer treatment. Source of these receptors: a woman aged 35 to 69 with stage III lung adenocarcinoma.

The genes are TRBV7-2 and TRBJ2-7; TRBD2 matches 7 bases. Per germline, CDR1 SGHTA and CDR2 FQGNSA. The CDR3 has 16 amino acids. V lost 5 bases, J lost 3 bases, and 13 bases stayed unmatched. This CDR3 reads CASSPRGGSPFYEQYF. The CDR3 nucleotides read TGTGCCAGCAGCCCGCGGGGAGGGTCCCCTTTCTACGAGCAGTACTTC.

The chain has TRBV4-3 and TRBJ2-7; 7 nucleotides align to TRBD1. Looked up from germline, CDR1 is LGHNA and CDR2 is YSLEER. CDR3 length: 17 residues. V dropped 0 bases and J dropped 0; count of bases not matched to a gene: 8. As DNA, the CDR3 is TGCGCCAGCAGCCAAGACGCGGCAGGGGGTTTCTCCTACGAGCAGTACTTC. Protein product: CASSQDAAGGFSYEQYF.

The CDR3 region has the DNA TGTGCCAGCAGCCCTAGCGGGGTGTCTGTAGAGACCCAGTACTTC. Residues: CASSPSGVSVETQYF. The V gene is TRBV9, the J gene TRBJ2-5; 9 nucleotides match TRBD2. This CDR3 contains 15 residues. Germline CDR1 SGDLS, CDR2 YYNGEE. Trimming removed 4 bases from V and 4 bases from J; junction bases left unmatched: 8.

The chain couples TRBV5-1 to TRBJ2-4; D is uncertain. Trimming took 2 bases from V and 6 from J, leaving 9 bases between them. This CDR3 is built from 13 residues. The germline CDR1 and CDR2 sequences are SGHRS and YFSETQ. CDR3 bases: TGCGCCAGCAGCTTAGAGGTGCCAAACATTCAGTACTTC. It is translated as CASSLEVPNIQYF. The variable domain in full, with the rest retrieved from reference TRBV5-1 and TRBJ2-4, is KAGVTQTPRYLIKTRGQQVTLSCSPISGHRSVSWYQQTPGQGLQFLFEYFSETQRNKGNFPGRFSGRQFSNSRSEMNVSTLELGDSALYLCASSLEVPNIQYFGAGTRLSVL.

The CDR3 DNA sequence: TGTGCCAGCAGCTTCGGACTAGCGGGAGCTTCCTACGAGCAGTACTTC. It specifies CASSFGLAGASYEQYF. The gene calls are TRBV5-6 and TRBJ2-7, with 13 bases that match TRBD2. J was trimmed by 1 base and V by 2 bases; bases with no gene match: 3. Germline V gene sequence: CDR1 SGHDT, CDR2 YYEEEE. This CDR3 is built from 16 residues.

This CDR3 is CASSLGSNSPLHF. The CDR3 bases are TGTGCCAGCAGCTTGGGGTCTAATTCACCCCTCCACTTT. The chain is built from TRBV7-3 and TRBJ1-6; D not resolved. Germline lookup yields CDR1 SGHTA and CDR2 FQGTGA. The CDR3 consists of 13 residues. V was trimmed by 3 bases and J by 6 bases, leaving 6 bases between them.

J is TRBJ2-7 and V is TRBV19; 8 bases agree with TRBD2. Germline loops: CDR1 LNHDA, CDR2 SQIVND (reference sequence). V shed 7 bases and J 6 bases; nucleotides not matched to a gene: 14. This CDR3 has 15 amino acids. In DNA, the CDR3 is TGTGCCAGTACCAGAACCGGGACTGCGGGGGGCGAGCAGTACTTC. Translated: CASTRTGTAGGEQYF.

CDR3 sequence: CASSLGGGQPQHF. CDR3 sequence (DNA): TGTGCCAGCAGCTTAGGAGGAGGTCAGCCCCAGCATTTT. The chain carries TRBV7-6 and TRBJ1-5; D unclear. The CDR3 extends over 13 amino acids. V was trimmed by 1 base and J by 6 bases, leaving 7 bases between them. The V gene's germline CDR1 is SGHVS and CDR2 FNYEAQ.

The chain links TRBV27 to TRBJ2-2; 7 nucleotides align to TRBD1. The CDR3 runs 14 residues. CDR1 is MNHEY and CDR2 is SMNVEV in the germline V gene (reference sequence). J lost 7 bases, V lost 4 bases, and 6 bases had no gene match. CDR3 bases: TGTGCCAGCAGTTACTACAGGGGTGGCGGGGAGCTGTTTTTT. Its translation is CASSYYRGGGELFF.

V usage is TRBV29-1 and J usage is TRBJ2-2; 9 bases map to TRBD1. The CDR3 is 14 amino acids. The ends lost 4 bases at V and 1 base at J; junction bases unmatched: 1. Germline V gene sequence: CDR1 SQVTM, CDR2 ANQGSEA. The CDR3, as DNA: TGCAGCGTTGGGACAGGGGTGAACACCGGGGAGCTGTTTTTT. Translating gives CSVGTGVNTGELFF.

This clone is judged medium-sized. The chain links TRBV30 to TRBJ1-1, with D possibly matching TRBD1 (6 bases). The CDR3 runs to 14 residues. Germline values: CDR1 GTSNPN, CDR2 SVGIG (reference sequence). V gave up 3 bases and J gave up 5 bases, with 16 bases separating them. DNA for the CDR3: TGTGCCTGGAGGGACAGCCCGGCCGGGACTGAAGCTTTCTTT. Its protein is CAWRDSPAGTEAFF.

The table lists this clone with a count of one. This rearrangement joins TRBV29-1 to TRBJ1-2; D unresolved. The CDR3 runs 13 residues. Germline V gene lookup returns CDR1 SQVTM and CDR2 ANQGSEA. V was pared by 2 bases and J by 4 bases, with 11 bases between. The CDR3: CSVERQDRYGYTF. The CDR3 DNA reads TGCAGCGTTGAAAGGCAGGACCGCTATGGCTACACCTTC.

The CDR3 DNA sequence: TGTGCCATCAGTCCAGACCCCGGGGAGACCCAGTACTTC. Translation gives CAISPDPGETQYF. The chain joins TRBV10-3 to TRBJ2-5; D is unresolved. The germline V and J ends were trimmed by 5 bases and 5 bases, with 12 bases remaining between them. The CDR3 totals 13 residues. Per germline, CDR1 ENHRY and CDR2 SYGVKD.